This TCR beta chain was captured by sequencing in a study of cytomegalovirus exposure and HLA in healthy donors. Findings and limits, study-wide: HLA-A and HLA-B allele assignments for most subjects were reportedly predicted accurately using TCR beta sequences.

About this clone itself: Its specificity is unknown.

The PCR used 60 Vbeta and 13 Jbeta primers. Data came from immunoSEQ multiplex PCR; TCRdb stores just in-frame clones and leaves some out. The sample has about 140,000 clones, 79% seen once. With 5 bases removed from V and 7 bases from J, the gap between germline ends came to 15 bases. This CDR3 spans 14 amino acids. The germline V gene has CDR1 MNHEY and CDR2 SVGAGI. Sequencing used PBMCs. J is TRBJ1-5 and V is TRBV6-5; D may be TRBD1 (6 bases). This clonotype originated in a female donor in good health and CMV-seronegative. This CDR3 is CASSEGGGEQPQHF. The CDR3 coding sequence is TGTGCCAGCAGTGAGGGAGGGGGAGAACAGCCCCAGCATTTT.